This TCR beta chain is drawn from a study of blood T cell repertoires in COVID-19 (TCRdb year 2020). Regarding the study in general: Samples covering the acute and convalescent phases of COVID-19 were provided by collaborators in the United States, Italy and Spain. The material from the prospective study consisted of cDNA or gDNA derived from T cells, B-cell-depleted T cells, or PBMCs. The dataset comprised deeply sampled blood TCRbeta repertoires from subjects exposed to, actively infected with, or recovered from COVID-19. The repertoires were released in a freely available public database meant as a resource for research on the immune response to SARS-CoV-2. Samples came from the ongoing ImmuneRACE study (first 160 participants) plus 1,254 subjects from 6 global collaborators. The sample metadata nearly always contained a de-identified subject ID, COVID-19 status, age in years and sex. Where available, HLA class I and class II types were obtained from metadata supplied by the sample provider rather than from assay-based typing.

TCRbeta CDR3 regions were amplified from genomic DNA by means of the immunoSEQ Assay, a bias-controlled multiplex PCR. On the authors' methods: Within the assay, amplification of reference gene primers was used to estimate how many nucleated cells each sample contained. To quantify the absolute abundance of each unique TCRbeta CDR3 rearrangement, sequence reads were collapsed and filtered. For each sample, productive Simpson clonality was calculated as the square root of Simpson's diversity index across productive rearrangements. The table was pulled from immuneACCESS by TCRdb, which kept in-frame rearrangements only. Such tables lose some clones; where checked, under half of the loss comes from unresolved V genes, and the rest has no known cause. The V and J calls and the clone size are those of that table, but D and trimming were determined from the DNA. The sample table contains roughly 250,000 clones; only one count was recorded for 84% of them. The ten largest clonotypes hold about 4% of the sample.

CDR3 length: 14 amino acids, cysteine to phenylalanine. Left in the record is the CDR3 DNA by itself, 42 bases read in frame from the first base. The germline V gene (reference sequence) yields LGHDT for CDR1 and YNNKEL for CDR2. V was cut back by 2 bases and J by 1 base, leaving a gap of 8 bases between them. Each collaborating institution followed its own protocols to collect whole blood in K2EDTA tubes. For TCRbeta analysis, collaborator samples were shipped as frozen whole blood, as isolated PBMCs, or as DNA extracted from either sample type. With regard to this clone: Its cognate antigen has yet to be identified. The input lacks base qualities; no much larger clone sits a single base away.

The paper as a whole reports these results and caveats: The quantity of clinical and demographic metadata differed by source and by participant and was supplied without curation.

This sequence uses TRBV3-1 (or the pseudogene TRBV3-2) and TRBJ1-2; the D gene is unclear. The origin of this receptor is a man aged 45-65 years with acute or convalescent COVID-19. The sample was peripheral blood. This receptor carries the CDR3 CASSQFVSNYGYTF. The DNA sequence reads TGTGCCAGCAGCCAATTCGTTAGTAACTATGGCTACACCTTC.